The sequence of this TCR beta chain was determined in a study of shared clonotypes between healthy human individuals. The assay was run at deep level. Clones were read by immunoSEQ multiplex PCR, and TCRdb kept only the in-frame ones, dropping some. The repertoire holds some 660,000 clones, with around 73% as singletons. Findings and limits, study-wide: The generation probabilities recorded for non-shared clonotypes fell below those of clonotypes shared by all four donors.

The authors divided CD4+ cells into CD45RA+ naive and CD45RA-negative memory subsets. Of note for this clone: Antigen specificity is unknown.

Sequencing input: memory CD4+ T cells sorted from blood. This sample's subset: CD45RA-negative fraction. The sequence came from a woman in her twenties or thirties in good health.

Here the CDR3 reads CASSYSGRGEGQPQHF. Written as DNA, the CDR3 is TGTGCCAGCAGTTACTCGGGGCGTGGGGAGGGCCAGCCCCAGCATTTT. The V gene is TRBV6-6, the J gene TRBJ1-5; D may be TRBD1 (5 bases). This CDR3 has 16 amino acids. V was trimmed by 0 bases and J by 7 bases, leaving 16 bases between them. Germline V gene lookup returns CDR1 MNHNY and CDR2 SVGAGI (reference sequence).